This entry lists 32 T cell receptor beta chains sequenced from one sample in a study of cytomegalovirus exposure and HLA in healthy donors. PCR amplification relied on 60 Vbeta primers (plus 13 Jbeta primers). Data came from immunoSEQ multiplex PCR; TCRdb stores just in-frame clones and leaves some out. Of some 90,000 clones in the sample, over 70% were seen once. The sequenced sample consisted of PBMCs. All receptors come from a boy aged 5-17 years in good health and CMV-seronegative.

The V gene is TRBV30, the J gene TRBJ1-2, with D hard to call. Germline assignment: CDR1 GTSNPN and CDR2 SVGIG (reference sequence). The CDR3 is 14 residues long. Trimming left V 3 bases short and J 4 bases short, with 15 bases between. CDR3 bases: TGTGCCTGGAGCTCCGGGGAGGGTGGCTATGGCTACACCTTC. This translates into CAWSSGEGGYGYTF.

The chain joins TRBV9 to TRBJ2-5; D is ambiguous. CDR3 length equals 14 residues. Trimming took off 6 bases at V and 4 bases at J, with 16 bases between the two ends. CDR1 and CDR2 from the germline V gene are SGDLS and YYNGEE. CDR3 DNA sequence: TGTGCCAGCATCCATACATGGTGCGGAGAGACCCAGTACTTC. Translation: CASIHTWCGETQYF. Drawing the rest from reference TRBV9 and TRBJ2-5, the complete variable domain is DSGVTQTPKHLITATGQRVTLRCSPRSGDLSVYWYQQSLDQGLQFLIQYYNGEERAKGNILERFSAQQFPDLHSELNLSSLELGDSALYFCASIHTWCGETQYFGPGTRLLVL.

CDR3 residues: CASSSLNEKLFF. The DNA of the CDR3 is TGTGCCAGCAGTTCACTTAACGAAAAACTGTTTTTT. The chain recombines TRBV27 with TRBJ1-4, with unresolved D. There are 12 residues in the CDR3. V lost 4 bases and J 8 bases, leaving 8 bases between the germline ends. The V gene's germline CDR1 is MNHEY and CDR2 SMNVEV (reference sequence). The variable domain in full, with the rest retrieved from reference TRBV27 and TRBJ1-4, is EAQVTQNPRYLITVTGKKLTVTCSQNMNHEYMSWYRQDPGLGLRQIYYSMNVEVTDKGDVPEGYKVSRKEKRNFPLILESPSPNQTSLYFCASSSLNEKLFFGSGTQLSVL.

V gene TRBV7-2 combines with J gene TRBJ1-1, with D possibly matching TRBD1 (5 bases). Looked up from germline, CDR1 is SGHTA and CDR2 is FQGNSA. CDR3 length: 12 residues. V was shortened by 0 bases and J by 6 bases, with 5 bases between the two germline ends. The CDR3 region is CASSLAGPEAFF. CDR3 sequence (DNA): TGTGCCAGCAGCTTAGCGGGGCCTGAAGCTTTCTTT.

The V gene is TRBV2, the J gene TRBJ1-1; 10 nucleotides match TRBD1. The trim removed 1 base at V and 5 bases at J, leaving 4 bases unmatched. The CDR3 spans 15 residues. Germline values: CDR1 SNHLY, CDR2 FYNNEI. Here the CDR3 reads CASSEGTGGDTEAFF. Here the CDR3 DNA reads TGTGCCAGCAGTGAAGGGACAGGGGGGGATACTGAAGCTTTCTTT.

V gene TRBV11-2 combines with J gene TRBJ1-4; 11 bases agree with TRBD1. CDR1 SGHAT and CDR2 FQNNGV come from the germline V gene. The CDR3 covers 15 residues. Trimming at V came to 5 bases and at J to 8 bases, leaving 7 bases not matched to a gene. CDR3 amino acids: CASSPLGTGGEKLFF. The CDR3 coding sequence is TGTGCCAGCAGCCCCCTTGGGACAGGGGGGGAAAAACTGTTTTTT.

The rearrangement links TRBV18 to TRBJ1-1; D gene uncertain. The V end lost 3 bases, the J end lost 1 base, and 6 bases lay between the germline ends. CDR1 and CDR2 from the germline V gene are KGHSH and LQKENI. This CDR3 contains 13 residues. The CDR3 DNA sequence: TGTGCCAGCTCACCTCCCAAGAACACTGAAGCTTTCTTT. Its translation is CASSPPKNTEAFF. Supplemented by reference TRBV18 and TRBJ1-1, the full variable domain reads NAGVMQNPRHLVRRRGQEARLRCSPMKGHSHVYWYRQLPEEGLKFMVYLQKENIIDESGMPKERFSAEFPKEGPSILRIQQVVRGDSAAYFCASSPPKNTEAFFGQGTRLTVV.

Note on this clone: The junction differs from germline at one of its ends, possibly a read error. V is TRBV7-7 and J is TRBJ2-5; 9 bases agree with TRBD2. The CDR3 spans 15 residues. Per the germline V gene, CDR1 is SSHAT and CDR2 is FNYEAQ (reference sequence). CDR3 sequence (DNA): TGTGCTAGCAGCCAGCGGGGGGACTTCATCGAGACCCAGTACTTC. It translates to CASSQRGDFIETQYF.

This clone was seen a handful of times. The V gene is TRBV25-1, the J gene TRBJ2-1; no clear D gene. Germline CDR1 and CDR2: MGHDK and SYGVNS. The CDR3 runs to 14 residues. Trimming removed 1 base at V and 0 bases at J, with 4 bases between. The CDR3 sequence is CASSESSSYNEQFF. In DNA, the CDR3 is TGTGCCAGCAGTGAATCCAGCTCCTACAATGAGCAGTTCTTC.

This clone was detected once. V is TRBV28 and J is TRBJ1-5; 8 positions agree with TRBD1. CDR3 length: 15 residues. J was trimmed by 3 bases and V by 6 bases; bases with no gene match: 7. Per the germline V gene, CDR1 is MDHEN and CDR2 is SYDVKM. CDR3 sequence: CASRRNRGNNQPQHF. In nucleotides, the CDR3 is TGTGCCAGCAGACGTAACAGGGGGAACAATCAGCCCCAGCATTTT.

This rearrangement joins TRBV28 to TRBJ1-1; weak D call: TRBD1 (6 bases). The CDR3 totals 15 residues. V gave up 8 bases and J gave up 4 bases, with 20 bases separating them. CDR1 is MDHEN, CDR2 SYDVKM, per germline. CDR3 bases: TGTGCCAGCGGTCCTATGAGGGGGGGAGGCACTGAAGCTTTCTTT. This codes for CASGPMRGGGTEAFF.

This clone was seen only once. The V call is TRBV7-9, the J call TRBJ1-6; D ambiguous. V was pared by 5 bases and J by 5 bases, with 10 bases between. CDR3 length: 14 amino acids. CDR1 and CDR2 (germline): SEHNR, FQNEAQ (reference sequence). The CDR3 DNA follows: TGTGCCAGCAGCCAAGACACAAATAATTCACCCCTCCACTTT. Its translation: CASSQDTNNSPLHF.

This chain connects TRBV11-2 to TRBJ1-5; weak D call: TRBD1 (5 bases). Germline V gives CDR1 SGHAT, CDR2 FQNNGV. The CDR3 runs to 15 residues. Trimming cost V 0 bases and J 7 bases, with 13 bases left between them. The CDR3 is CASSLDGGAKQPQHF. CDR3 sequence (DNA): TGTGCCAGCAGCTTAGACGGTGGGGCAAAACAGCCCCAGCATTTT.

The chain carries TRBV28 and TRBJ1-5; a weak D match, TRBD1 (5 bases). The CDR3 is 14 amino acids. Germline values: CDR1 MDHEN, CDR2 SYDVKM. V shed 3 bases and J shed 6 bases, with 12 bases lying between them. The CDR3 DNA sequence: TGTGCCAGCAGTTTTCGGGGGGAGCGTCAGCCCCAGCATTTT. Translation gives CASSFRGERQPQHF. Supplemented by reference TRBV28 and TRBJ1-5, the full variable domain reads DVKVTQSSRYLVKRTGEKVFLECVQDMDHENMFWYRQDPGLGLRLIYFSYDVKMKEKGDIPEGYSVSREKKERFSLILESASTNQTSMYLCASSFRGERQPQHFGDGTRLSIL.

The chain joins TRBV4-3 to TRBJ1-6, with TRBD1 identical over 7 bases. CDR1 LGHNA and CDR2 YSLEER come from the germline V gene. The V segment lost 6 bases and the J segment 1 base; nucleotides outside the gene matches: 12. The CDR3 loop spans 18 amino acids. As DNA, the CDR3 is TGCGCCAGCAGGCACAGGGGTAGTGGTGGATCCTATAATTCACCCCTCCACTTT. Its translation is CASRHRGSGGSYNSPLHF.

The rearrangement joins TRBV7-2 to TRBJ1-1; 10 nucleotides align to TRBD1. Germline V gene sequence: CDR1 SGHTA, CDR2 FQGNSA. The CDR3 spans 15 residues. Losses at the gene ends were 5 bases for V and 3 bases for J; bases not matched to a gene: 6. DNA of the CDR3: TGTGCCAGCAGCCACGGACAGGGGGGGGACACTGAAGCTTTCTTT. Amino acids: CASSHGQGGDTEAFF.

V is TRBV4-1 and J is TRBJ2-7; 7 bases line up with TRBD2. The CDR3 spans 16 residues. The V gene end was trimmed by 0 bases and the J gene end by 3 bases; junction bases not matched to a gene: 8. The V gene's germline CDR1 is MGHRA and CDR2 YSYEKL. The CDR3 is CASSQDRGRAGYEQYF. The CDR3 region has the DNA TGCGCCAGCAGCCAAGATCGTGGGAGGGCCGGCTACGAGCAGTACTTC.

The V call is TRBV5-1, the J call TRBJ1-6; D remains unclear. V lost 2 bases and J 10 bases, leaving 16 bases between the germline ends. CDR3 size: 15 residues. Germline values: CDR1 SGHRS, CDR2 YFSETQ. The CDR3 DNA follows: TGCGCCAGCAGCTTAAGCGGGGTAGGACGATCACCCCTCCACTTT. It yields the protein CASSLSGVGRSPLHF.

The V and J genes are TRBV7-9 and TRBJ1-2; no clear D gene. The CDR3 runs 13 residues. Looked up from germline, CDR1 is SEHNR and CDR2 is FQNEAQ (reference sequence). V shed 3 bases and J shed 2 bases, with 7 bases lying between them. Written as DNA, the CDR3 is TGTGCCAGCAGCTTCGCAGGAAACTATGGCTACACCTTC. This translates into CASSFAGNYGYTF. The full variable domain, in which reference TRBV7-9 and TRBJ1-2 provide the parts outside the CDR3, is DTGVSQNPRHKITKRGQNVTFRCDPISEHNRLYWYRQTLGQGPEFLTYFQNEAQLEKSRLLSDRFSAERPKGSFSTLEIQRTEQGDSAMYLCASSFAGNYGYTFGSGTRLTVV.

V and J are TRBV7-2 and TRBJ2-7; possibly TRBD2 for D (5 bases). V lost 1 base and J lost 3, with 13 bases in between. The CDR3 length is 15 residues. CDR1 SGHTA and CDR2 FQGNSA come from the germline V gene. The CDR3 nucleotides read TGTGCCAGCAGCTTAGAGGCAGCGACTATCTACGAGCAGTACTTC. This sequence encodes CASSLEAATIYEQYF.

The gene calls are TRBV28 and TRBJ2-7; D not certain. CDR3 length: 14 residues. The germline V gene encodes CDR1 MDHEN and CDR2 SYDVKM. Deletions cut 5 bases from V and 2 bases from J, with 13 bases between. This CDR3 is CASSSRRGPYEQYF. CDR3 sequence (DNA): TGTGCCAGCAGTAGTAGACGAGGCCCCTACGAGCAGTACTTC.

The CDR3 region has the DNA TGTGCCAGCAGCGTGCGAGGGGGCACTGAAGCTTTCTTT. It is translated as CASSVRGGTEAFF. This chain uses TRBV13 with TRBJ1-1; weak D call: TRBD1 (6 bases). The ends were cut back, 5 bases at V and 4 bases at J, with 11 bases in the middle. The germline gives CDR1 PRHDT, CDR2 FYEKMQ (reference sequence). This CDR3 spans 13 amino acids.

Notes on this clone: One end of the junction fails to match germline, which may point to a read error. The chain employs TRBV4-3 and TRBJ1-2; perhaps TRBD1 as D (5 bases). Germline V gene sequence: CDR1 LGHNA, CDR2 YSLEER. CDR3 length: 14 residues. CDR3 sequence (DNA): TGCGCCAGCAGGCAAGTCGGGGGTGGGCTCGGCTACACCTTC. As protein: CASRQVGGGLGYTF.

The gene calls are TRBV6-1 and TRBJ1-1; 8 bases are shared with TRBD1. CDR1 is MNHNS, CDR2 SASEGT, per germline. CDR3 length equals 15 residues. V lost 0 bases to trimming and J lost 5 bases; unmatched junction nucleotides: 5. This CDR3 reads CASSEAPGGGTEAFF. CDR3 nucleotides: TGTGCCAGCAGTGAAGCGCCAGGGGGCGGGACTGAAGCTTTCTTT.

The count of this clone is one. The CDR3 coding sequence is TGTGCCAGCAGACCCTCGTGGGGGGGGGAAAAACTGTTTTTT. This sequence encodes CASRPSWGGEKLFF. The rearrangement joins TRBV14 to TRBJ1-4; D is possibly TRBD1 (5 bases). The CDR3 totals 14 residues. Trimming shortened V by 6 bases and J by 8 bases, and 16 bases separated the two germline ends. Per germline, CDR1 SGHDN and CDR2 FVKESK.

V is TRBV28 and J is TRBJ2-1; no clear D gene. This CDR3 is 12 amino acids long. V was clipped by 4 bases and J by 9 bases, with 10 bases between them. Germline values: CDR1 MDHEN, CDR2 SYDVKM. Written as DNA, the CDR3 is TGTGCCAGCAGTTCTTACGGGTTTGAGCAGTTCTTC. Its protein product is CASSSYGFEQFF.

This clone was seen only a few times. This chain's CDR3 is CASSETGGSNQPQHF. Here the CDR3 DNA reads TGTGCCAGCAGCGAGACAGGGGGGTCCAATCAGCCCCAGCATTTT. This chain connects TRBV28 to TRBJ1-5, with 9 positions matching TRBD1. The CDR3 has 15 amino acids. In germline, CDR1 is MDHEN, CDR2 SYDVKM. V lost 6 bases, J lost 3 bases, and 6 bases stayed unmatched.

The DNA for the CDR3 is TGCGCCAGTAAGGGACAGAATAATGAAAAACTGTTTTTT. Residues: CASKGQNNEKLFF. V is TRBV4-3 and J is TRBJ1-4; 7 bases match TRBD1. Trimming at V came to 9 bases and at J to 4 bases, leaving 5 bases not matched to a gene. CDR1 and CDR2 from the germline V gene are LGHNA and YSLEER. The length of the CDR3 is 13 residues.

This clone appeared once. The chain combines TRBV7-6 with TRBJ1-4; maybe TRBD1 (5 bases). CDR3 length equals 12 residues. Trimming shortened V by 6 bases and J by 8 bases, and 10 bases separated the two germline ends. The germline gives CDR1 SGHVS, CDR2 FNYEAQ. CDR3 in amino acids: CASSYDREKLFF. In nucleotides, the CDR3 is TGTGCCAGCAGTTACGACAGAGAAAAACTGTTTTTT.

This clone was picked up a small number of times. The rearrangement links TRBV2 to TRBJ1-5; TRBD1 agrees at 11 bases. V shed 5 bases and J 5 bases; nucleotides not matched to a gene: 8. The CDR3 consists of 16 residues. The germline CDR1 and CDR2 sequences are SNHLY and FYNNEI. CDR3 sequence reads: CASSSDRGQLHQPQHF. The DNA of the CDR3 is TGTGCCAGCAGTTCGGACAGGGGGCAACTACATCAGCCCCAGCATTTT.

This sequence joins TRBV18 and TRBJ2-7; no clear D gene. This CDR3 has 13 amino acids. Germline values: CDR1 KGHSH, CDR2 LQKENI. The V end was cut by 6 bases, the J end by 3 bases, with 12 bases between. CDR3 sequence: CASSPQALYEQYF. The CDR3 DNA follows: TGTGCCAGCTCGCCCCAGGCTCTCTACGAGCAGTACTTC.

The CDR3 here is CASSGEGVSTDTQYF. The DNA of the CDR3 is TGTGCCAGCAGCGGGGAGGGGGTAAGCACAGATACGCAGTATTTT. V and J are TRBV9 and TRBJ2-3; weak D call: TRBD2 (7 bases). CDR1 and CDR2 (germline): SGDLS, YYNGEE. The V gene lost 3 bases and the J gene lost 0 bases, with 11 bases spanning the gap. This CDR3 has 15 amino acids.